The 8 T cell receptor beta chains below were found in one sample sequenced in a study of T-cell reconstitution after alpha-beta-depleted transplantation in children. Unique molecular identifiers were used to barcode this TCRbeta library. TCRdb called the PCR reads again in MiXCR, with one record for every CDR3 protein. The sample shows around 300,000 distinct CDR3 sequences, about 9.9% of them seen only once. Sequencing was performed on peripheral blood, taken 180 days after TCRalphabeta/CD19-depleted stem cell transplant. The receptors were gathered from a male patient under 10 years old who had a stem cell transplant for chronic granulomatous disease, so the T cells may come from the graft donor.

Concerning this clonotype itself: Being one base from a much bigger clone, this may be a read error. The chain joins TRBV5-1 to TRBJ2-1; 8 nucleotides agree with TRBD2. V gave up 3 bases and J gave up 5 bases; unmatched junction bases: 7. CDR1 SGHRS and CDR2 YFSETQ come from the germline V gene. The length of the CDR3 is 15 residues. CDR3 protein: CASSCRTSWDNEQFF. DNA of the CDR3: TGCGCCAGCAGCTGCCGGACTAGCTGGGACAATGAGCAGTTCTTC.

J is TRBJ1-6 and V is TRBV18; tentatively, D is TRBD1 (6 bases). Germline V lookup: CDR1 KGHSH, CDR2 LQKENI. CDR3 length: 16 residues. The V end lost 8 bases, the J end lost 5 bases, and 19 bases lay between the germline ends. CDR3 sequence: CASSTGGRGHNSPLHF. The CDR3 DNA sequence: TGTGCCAGCAGCACCGGGGGCAGGGGACATAATTCACCCCTCCACTTT.

This clonotype was seen at least ten times. The chain joins TRBV5-1 to TRBJ1-4, with D unresolved. The CDR3 sequence is 15 residues long. Trimming took off 1 base at V and 6 bases at J, with 13 bases between the two ends. Germline V CDR1 and CDR2: SGHRS, YFSETQ. As DNA, the CDR3 is TGCGCCAGCAGCTTGCTCCCGGGGAAGGATGAAAAACTGTTTTTT. It translates to CASSLLPGKDEKLFF.

This clonotype has at least ten counts. The chain recombines TRBV20-1 with TRBJ2-7; D possibly matches TRBD1 or TRBD2 (6 bases each). The CDR3 is 15 amino acids. CDR1 DFQATT and CDR2 SNEGSKA come from the germline V gene (reference sequence). V was clipped by 5 bases and J by 2 bases, with 19 bases between them. The CDR3 DNA reads TGCAGTGCTTCAGCCCGTCCCGGGGGCCCCTACGAGCAGTACTTC. It is translated as CSASARPGGPYEQYF.

This clonotype was seen ten or more times. This chain uses TRBV12-3 or TRBV12-4 with TRBJ2-5; a weak D match, TRBD1 (5 bases). The CDR3 is made up of 12 amino acids. Trimming removed 8 bases at V and 2 bases at J, with 9 bases between. In DNA, the CDR3 is TGTGCCAGCGGGGCCGAACAAGAGACCCAGTACTTC. As protein: CASGAEQETQYF.

In this sample, this clonotype turned up many times. The rearrangement uses TRBV10-1 and TRBJ2-1, with TRBD2 as a possible D gene (5 bases). Trimming took off 6 bases at V and 4 bases at J, with 16 bases between the two ends. Germline CDR1 reads WNHNN; CDR2 reads SYGVQD (reference sequence). The CDR3 spans 15 residues. The CDR3 loop reads CASSEPGPGYNEQFF. The CDR3 region has the DNA TGCGCCAGCAGCGAACCTGGCCCGGGATACAATGAGCAGTTCTTC.

This clonotype was counted at least ten times. The chain uses TRBV7-2 and TRBJ1-4, with 10 positions matching TRBD1. Germline V gene lookup returns CDR1 SGHTA and CDR2 FQGNSA. The CDR3 runs 15 residues. V lost 5 bases to trimming and J lost 7 bases; unmatched junction nucleotides: 7. The CDR3 loop reads CASSHVTGGPEKLFF. DNA for the CDR3: TGTGCCAGCAGCCACGTGACAGGGGGCCCTGAAAAACTGTTTTTT.

This clonotype was found many times. The rearrangement joins TRBV3-1 to TRBJ2-5; a weak D match, TRBD2 (5 bases). V lost 5 bases, J lost 7 bases, and 14 bases lay in between. Germline loops: CDR1 LGHDT, CDR2 YNNKEL (reference sequence). The CDR3 totals 13 residues. For the CDR3, the DNA is TGTGCCAGCAGCGCAAACGGGGTTGGGACCCAGTACTTC. It is translated as CASSANGVGTQYF.